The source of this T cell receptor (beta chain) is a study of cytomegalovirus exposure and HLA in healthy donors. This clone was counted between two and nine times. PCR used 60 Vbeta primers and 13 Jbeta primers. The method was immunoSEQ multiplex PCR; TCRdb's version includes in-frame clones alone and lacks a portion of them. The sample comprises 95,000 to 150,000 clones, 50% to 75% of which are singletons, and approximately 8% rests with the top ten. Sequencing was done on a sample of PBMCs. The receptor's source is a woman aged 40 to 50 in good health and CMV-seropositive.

This CDR3 is CASSENRADTEAFF. The CDR3 DNA reads TGTGCCAGCAGTGAAAACAGGGCCGACACTGAAGCTTTCTTT. The chain uses TRBV6-1 and TRBJ1-1; weak D call: TRBD1 (6 bases). CDR3 length equals 14 residues. Deletions cut 2 bases from V and 3 bases from J, with 10 bases between. Germline CDR1 and CDR2: MNHNS and SASEGT.